One sample yielded the 32 T cell receptor beta chains listed below, sequenced in a study of Ad26.COV2.S vaccination and SARS-CoV-2 variants. Treatment defined: some 20 received Ad26.COV2.S at low or high dose, single or two shots; roughly five received placebo; per-sample allocation not given. Material that was analyzed had been drawn on day 63 after the first vaccine or placebo injection. The method was immunoSEQ multiplex PCR; TCRdb's version includes in-frame clones alone and lacks a portion of them. Of about 480,000 clones detected, around 85% appear once; the ten largest clones hold 9.5% to 15%. Sequenced material: peripheral blood, taken in a trial of Ad26.COV2.S vaccine versus placebo. The receptors shown here come from a person between 18 and 65 years old who received the Ad26.COV2.S COVID-19 vaccine or a placebo.

The chain links TRBV11-1 to TRBJ2-2; no clear D gene. Germline V gene data show CDR1 as SGHAT and CDR2 as FQDESV (reference sequence). V shed 0 bases and J shed 6 bases, with 5 bases lying between them. The CDR3 spans 13 residues. The CDR3 loop is CASSLASSGELFF. The CDR3 bases are TGTGCCAGCAGCTTAGCTTCGTCCGGGGAGCTGTTTTTT.

The rearrangement joins TRBV7-9 to TRBJ1-3; 7 bases map to TRBD1. V gave up 6 bases and J gave up 2 bases; unmatched junction bases: 16. CDR1 and CDR2 from the germline V gene are SEHNR and FQNEAQ (reference sequence). This CDR3 region has 18 residues. For the CDR3, the DNA is TGTGCCAGCAGTCGACAATACCGGGACAGCGAAGCTGGAAACACCATATATTTT. Translating gives CASSRQYRDSEAGNTIYF.

The V gene is TRBV5-1, the J gene TRBJ1-1; 8 bases fit TRBD1. The V gene's germline CDR1 is SGHRS and CDR2 YFSETQ. The CDR3 is made up of 17 amino acids. Trimming at V came to 4 bases and at J to 5 bases, leaving 16 bases not matched to a gene. CDR3 residues: CASSPRVAGGVGTEAFF. The CDR3 DNA follows: TGCGCCAGCAGCCCGAGGGTCGCAGGGGGCGTAGGGACTGAAGCTTTCTTT.

The chain couples TRBV6-6 to TRBJ2-1; D is uncertain. Germline values: CDR1 MNHNY, CDR2 SVGAGI (reference sequence). Trimming took off 5 bases at V and 7 bases at J, with 6 bases between the two ends. The length of the CDR3 is 11 residues. The CDR3 sequence: CASSAHNEQFF. The CDR3 nucleotides read TGTGCCAGCAGTGCTCATAATGAGCAGTTCTTC.

V gene TRBV28 combines with J gene TRBJ1-4, with D tentatively TRBD1 (6 bases). CDR3 length: 18 residues. V shed 5 bases and J shed 7 bases, with 26 bases lying between them. The V gene's germline CDR1 is MDHEN and CDR2 SYDVKM. The DNA of the CDR3 is TGTGCCAGCAGTCCAGTTACGGGGGGCGCGATAGAAGGTGAAAAACTGTTTTTT. Amino acids: CASSPVTGGAIEGEKLFF. Supplemented by reference TRBV28 and TRBJ1-4, the full variable domain reads DVKVTQSSRYLVKRTGEKVFLECVQDMDHENMFWYRQDPGLGLRLIYFSYDVKMKEKGDIPEGYSVSREKKERFSLILESASTNQTSMYLCASSPVTGGAIEGEKLFFGSGTQLSVL.

This clone showed up just once. The chain has TRBV5-1 and TRBJ2-1; TRBD2 matches at 7 bases. This CDR3 comprises 15 residues. The junction had 4 bases not matched to a gene; V was cut back by 4 bases and J by 0 bases. Germline loops: CDR1 SGHRS, CDR2 YFSETQ. The CDR3 reads CASSLSGPSYNEQFF. CDR3 nucleotides: TGCGCCAGCAGCCTTAGCGGGCCCTCCTACAATGAGCAGTTCTTC.

The chain has TRBV6-5 and TRBJ1-1, with D hard to call. V was trimmed by 4 bases and J by 10 bases, leaving 13 bases between them. Germline V gene lookup returns CDR1 MNHEY and CDR2 SVGAGI. The CDR3 sequence is 12 residues long. The CDR3 spells CASSSEAGRAFF. CDR3 coding DNA: TGTGCCAGCAGTTCAGAGGCCGGGAGAGCTTTCTTT.

CDR3 protein: CASTQDSASNQPQHF. The DNA of the CDR3 is TGTGCCAGCACTCAGGACAGCGCCTCCAATCAGCCCCAGCATTTT. The V and J genes are TRBV28 and TRBJ1-5, with D possibly TRBD1 on 6 matching bases. CDR3 length: 15 amino acids. Germline CDR1 is MDHEN and CDR2 is SYDVKM. The V gene lost 7 bases and the J gene lost 3 bases, with 16 bases spanning the gap.

This clone was seen a few times. This chain joins TRBV27 and TRBJ2-7; D remains ambiguous. Trimming took off 7 bases at V and 4 bases at J, with 11 bases between the two ends. This CDR3 comprises 12 residues. The germline CDR1 and CDR2 sequences are MNHEY and SMNVEV (reference sequence). The DNA of the CDR3 is TGTGCCAGCAAGAACCCGCCATACGAGCAGTACTTC. Its protein product is CASKNPPYEQYF.

The CDR3 region is CASRRAVNTGELFF. The CDR3 nucleotides are TGTGCCAGCAGGAGAGCGGTGAACACCGGGGAGCTGTTTTTT. V gene TRBV11-2 combines with J gene TRBJ2-2; TRBD2 is a possible D gene (5 bases). This CDR3 has 14 residues. Trimming took 6 bases from V and 1 from J, leaving 9 bases between them. Germline V CDR1 and CDR2: SGHAT, FQNNGV.

A single count supports this clone. The J gene is TRBJ2-7, the V gene TRBV24-1; D is undetermined. This CDR3 has 14 amino acids. Germline CDR1 KGHDR, CDR2 SFDVKD. V was clipped by 4 bases and J by 2 bases, with 11 bases between them. CDR3 nucleotide sequence: TGTGCCACCAGTGAAGATAAGGTCCCCTACGAGCAGTACTTC. Translating gives CATSEDKVPYEQYF.

The chain recombines TRBV7-8 with TRBJ2-7, with a possible D match to TRBD2 (5 bases). This CDR3 has 15 amino acids. V dropped 4 bases and J dropped 2 bases, with 15 bases sitting between them. The germline V gene encodes CDR1 SGHVS and CDR2 FQNEAQ. The CDR3 DNA sequence: TGTGCCAGCAGCTCCCGAGCGGAGATTACCTACGAGCAGTACTTC. Residues: CASSSRAEITYEQYF. Drawing the rest from reference TRBV7-8 and TRBJ2-7, the complete variable domain is GAGVSQSPRYKVAKRGQDVALRCDPISGHVSLFWYQQALGQGPEFLTYFQNEAQLDKSGLPSDRFFAERPEGSVSTLKIQRTQQEDSAVYLCASSSRAEITYEQYFGPGTRLTVT.

The chain couples TRBV2 to TRBJ1-6, with D tentatively TRBD1 (6 bases). Germline V gene sequence: CDR1 SNHLY, CDR2 FYNNEI. V lost 1 base, J lost 1 base, and 20 bases lay in between. The length of the CDR3 is 20 residues. In nucleotides, the CDR3 is TGTGCCAGCAGTGAAGTATTACAGGGTTCAGCTCCGTCCTATAATTCACCCCTCCACTTT. This translates into CASSEVLQGSAPSYNSPLHF.

This clone occurred a few times. The chain couples TRBV2 to TRBJ1-1; D might be TRBD1 (6 bases). V lost 6 bases, J lost 0 bases, and 14 bases lay in between. The CDR3 sequence is 15 residues long. Germline V gene lookup returns CDR1 SNHLY and CDR2 FYNNEI. The CDR3: CASSGGQHMNTEAFF. The CDR3 DNA reads as TGTGCCAGCAGCGGCGGACAGCACATGAACACTGAAGCTTTCTTT.

This clone was seen only a few times. The chain has TRBV7-9 and TRBJ1-1, with 8 positions matching TRBD1. The CDR3 is 12 residues long. Trimming took 5 bases from V and 9 from J; bases not matched to a gene: 5. The V gene's germline CDR1 is SEHNR and CDR2 FQNEAQ (reference sequence). DNA for the CDR3: TGTGCCAGCAGCCGCGGACAGGGAAAAGCTTTCTTT. Protein: CASSRGQGKAFF.

The chain carries TRBV28 and TRBJ2-3, with TRBD2 matching 12 bases. V shed 4 bases and J 0 bases; nucleotides not matched to a gene: 11. CDR3 size: 19 residues. The V gene's germline CDR1 is MDHEN and CDR2 SYDVKM. CDR3 protein: CASSSGLAGPRESTDTQYF. In nucleotides, the CDR3 is TGTGCCAGCAGTTCTGGACTAGCGGGACCACGAGAAAGCACAGATACGCAGTATTTT.

This chain uses TRBV6-5 with TRBJ1-1; possibly TRBD1 for D (6 bases). V lost 4 bases and J lost 7, with 19 bases in between. CDR3 length equals 15 residues. Germline V lookup: CDR1 MNHEY, CDR2 SVGAGI. Here the CDR3 reads CASSSGARGESEAFF. The CDR3 DNA sequence: TGTGCCAGCAGTTCAGGGGCGCGGGGGGAAAGTGAAGCTTTCTTT.

The chain combines TRBV6-5 with TRBJ2-3, with D uncertain. V lost 8 bases to trimming and J lost 0 bases, with 9 bases between them. This CDR3 spans 13 amino acids. The V gene's germline CDR1 is MNHEY and CDR2 SVGAGI. This CDR3 reads CASGSTSTDTQYF. The CDR3 bases are TGTGCCAGCGGCTCCACTAGCACAGATACGCAGTATTTT.

This clone was seen just once. The same CDR3 also results from other DNA sequences found in this sample. This chain links TRBV6-2 or TRBV6-3 with TRBJ2-7; D unresolved. Trimming pared 0 bases from V and 3 bases from J, leaving 9 bases between. From germline, CDR1 is MNHEY and CDR2 SVGEGT. CDR3 length equals 14 residues. CDR3 sequence: CASSYSGTIYEQYF. In DNA form, the CDR3 reads TGTGCCAGCAGTTACTCTGGTACAATCTACGAGCAGTACTTC.

For this clone: In the same sample, other DNA sequences code for this CDR3. This rearrangement joins TRBV12-3 or TRBV12-4 to TRBJ2-1; D call uncertain. The CDR3 length is 13 residues. Deletions cut 1 base from V and 3 bases from J, with 4 bases between. The CDR3 loop is CASSLVGYNEQFF. The CDR3 DNA is TGTGCCAGCAGTTTAGTGGGCTACAATGAGCAGTTCTTC.

CDR3 sequence: CATSREASSANEQFF. CDR3 sequence (DNA): TGTGCCACCAGCAGAGAGGCTAGCTCGGCCAATGAGCAGTTCTTC. V gene TRBV15 combines with J gene TRBJ2-1, with D possibly matching TRBD2 (5 bases). CDR3 size: 15 residues. Germline assignment: CDR1 LNHNV and CDR2 YYDKDF (reference sequence). Trimming left V 0 bases short and J 6 bases short, with 12 bases between. The full variable domain, rest sourced from reference TRBV15 and TRBJ2-1, is DAMVIQNPRYQVTQFGKPVTLSCSQTLNHNVMYWYQQKSSQAPKLLFHYYDKDFNNEADTPDNFQSRRPNTSFCFLDIRSPGLGDTAMYLCATSREASSANEQFFGPGTRLTVL.

V usage is TRBV4-3 and J usage is TRBJ1-6, with 9 bases lining up with TRBD1. The CDR3 length is 20 residues. The germline CDR1 and CDR2 sequences are LGHNA and YSLEER. V shed 0 bases, J shed 5 bases, and the junction held 14 bases outside the gene matches. In DNA, the CDR3 is TGCGCCAGCAGCCAAGAGGTGAACTTGGGCGGGACAGGGAATAATTCACCCCTCCACTTT. It encodes CASSQEVNLGGTGNNSPLHF.

This sequence joins TRBV5-1 and TRBJ2-7; no clear D. The V end was cut by 4 bases, the J end by 6 bases, with 11 bases between. The CDR3 contains 12 residues. Per germline, CDR1 SGHRS and CDR2 YFSETQ. CDR3 region: CASSPGEGEQYF. DNA for the CDR3: TGCGCCAGCAGCCCCGGAGAAGGCGAGCAGTACTTC. The variable domain in full, completed from reference TRBV5-1 and TRBJ2-7, reads KAGVTQTPRYLIKTRGQQVTLSCSPISGHRSVSWYQQTPGQGLQFLFEYFSETQRNKGNFPGRFSGRQFSNSRSEMNVSTLELGDSALYLCASSPGEGEQYFGPGTRLTVT.

The rearrangement uses TRBV5-6 and TRBJ1-2, with 8 bases identical to TRBD1. The CDR3 has 14 amino acids. With V trimmed by 4 bases and J by 0 bases, 2 bases remained unmatched. From germline, CDR1 is SGHDT and CDR2 YYEEEE. The CDR3 nucleotides read TGTGCCAGCAGCCGGGACAGGCCTAACTATGGCTACACCTTC. As protein: CASSRDRPNYGYTF.

The chain couples TRBV21-1 to TRBJ2-3; TRBD1, the D gene given by the table, was not confirmed from the DNA. TRBV21-1 is reported as a pseudogene. The CDR3 is 18 residues long. CDR3 sequence (DNA): TGTGCCAGCAGCACATCCGGGACAGGTTCTCGGTACACAGATACGCAGTATTTT. This gives the protein CASSTSGTGSRYTDTQYF.

This chain joins TRBV15 and TRBJ1-4; D not certain. The ends were cut back, 8 bases at V and 2 bases at J, with 12 bases in the middle. This CDR3 region has 14 residues. Germline V CDR1 and CDR2: LNHNV, YYDKDF (reference sequence). The DNA of the CDR3 is TGTGCCACCCGTTACGGGTCTACTAATGAAAAACTGTTTTTT. Protein: CATRYGSTNEKLFF.

The chain uses TRBV7-9 and TRBJ1-1, with a weak D call TRBD1 (6 bases). Germline V gene data show CDR1 as SEHNR and CDR2 as FQNEAQ (reference sequence). The CDR3 extends over 15 amino acids. V was clipped by 3 bases and J by 1 base, with 12 bases between them. The CDR3 loop reads CASSFSRGSNTEAFF. Written as DNA, the CDR3 is TGTGCCAGCAGCTTTTCCAGGGGCTCGAACACTGAAGCTTTCTTT.

This chain connects TRBV9 to TRBJ1-3; a possible D gene is TRBD1 (6 bases). Between the trimmed V and J ends, which lost 4 bases and 1 base, there was a span of 15 bases. CDR3 length equals 16 residues. Germline V lookup: CDR1 SGDLS, CDR2 YYNGEE. The CDR3 region is CASSTTGASSGNTIYF. CDR3 in DNA: TGTGCCAGCAGCACGACAGGAGCTTCGTCTGGAAACACCATATATTTT.

The chain carries TRBV2 and TRBJ1-2; D gene uncertain. This CDR3 spans 12 amino acids. Germline CDR1 and CDR2: SNHLY and FYNNEI. V lost 6 bases and J lost 4, with 9 bases in between. CDR3 nucleotide sequence: TGTGCCAGCAGGGCCGTTTTCTATGGCTACACCTTC. This translates into CASRAVFYGYTF. Together with reference TRBV2 and TRBJ1-2, the CDR3 gives the full variable domain: EPEVTQTPSHQVTQMGQEVILRCVPISNHLYFYWYRQILGQKVEFLVSFYNNEISEKSEIFDDQFSVERPDGSNFTLKIRSTKLEDSAMYFCASRAVFYGYTFGSGTRLTVV.

J is TRBJ1-6 and V is TRBV10-3, with a possible D match to TRBD1 (6 bases). V lost 7 bases, J lost 5 bases, and 18 bases lay in between. The CDR3 has 16 amino acids. The germline gives CDR1 ENHRY, CDR2 SYGVKD. In DNA form, the CDR3 reads TGTGCCATCAAACAATCCGGGGGCCATAATAATTCACCCCTCCACTTT. It translates to CAIKQSGGHNNSPLHF.

This chain connects TRBV7-6 to TRBJ2-7; no clear D gene. Germline CDR1 SGHVS, CDR2 FNYEAQ. Trimming shortened V by 1 base and J by 4 bases, and 5 bases separated the two germline ends. This CDR3 has 12 amino acids. The CDR3 coding sequence is TGTGCCAGCAGCTTAGATTTTTACGAGCAGTACTTC. Protein: CASSLDFYEQYF.

This chain joins TRBV11-2 and TRBJ2-2; weak D call: TRBD2 (6 bases). Trimming shortened V by 1 base and J by 0 bases, and 18 bases separated the two germline ends. Per the germline V gene, CDR1 is SGHAT and CDR2 is FQNNGV. The CDR3 runs 19 residues. The CDR3 bases are TGTGCCAGCAGCTTAGTAGCTTCCGGGGGATTCGCGAACACCGGGGAGCTGTTTTTT. As protein: CASSLVASGGFANTGELFF.